The 19 T cell receptor beta chains listed next were all sequenced from one sample in a study of tumor and adjacent non-tumor tissue in lung cancer. TCRbeta libraries were built with three rounds of nested PCR, modified from ARM-PCR. TCRdb called the multiplex PCR reads again in MiXCR, with one record for every CDR3 protein. The sample lists over 110,000 distinct CDR3 sequences, approximately 70% seen once, with 18% in the top ten. The template was RNA from unsorted bulk tissue. Sequences were obtained from lung tumor tissue. The receptors derive from a man in his fifties or sixties with small cell lung cancer.

This chain joins TRBV13 and TRBJ2-3; TRBD1 is a possible D gene (5 bases). V was pared by 4 bases and J by 8 bases, with 13 bases between. The germline V gene encodes CDR1 PRHDT and CDR2 FYEKMQ (reference sequence). The CDR3 has 13 residues. As DNA, the CDR3 is TGTGCCAGCAGCTCCCTCTTCCAGGGTACGCAGTATTTT. This gives the protein CASSSLFQGTQYF.

This clonotype was detected only a few times. The V and J genes are TRBV20-1 and TRBJ2-5; 8 bases are shared with TRBD1. This CDR3 spans 15 amino acids. Germline V gives CDR1 DFQATT, CDR2 SNEGSKA (reference sequence). Trimming cost V 5 bases and J 1 base; bases outside gene matches: 9. The CDR3 protein is CSALGQGDGQETQYF. The CDR3 DNA reads as TGCAGTGCTCTCGGACAGGGAGATGGCCAAGAGACCCAGTACTTC.

On this clonotype: Sequence at one end of the junction differs from germline and may be a read error. The V and J genes are TRBV7-8 and TRBJ2-3, with unresolved D. The CDR3 is 15 amino acids. From germline, CDR1 is SGHVS and CDR2 FQNEAQ. This CDR3 is CANSLVGLSTDTQYF. CDR3 sequence (DNA): TGTGCCAACAGCTTAGTAGGCCTCTCCACAGATACGCAGTATTTT.

As concerns this clonotype: One base away lies a much larger clone, so this may be a sequencing read error. V usage is TRBV12-3 or TRBV12-4 and J usage is TRBJ2-5, with D maybe TRBD1 (5 bases). The CDR3 runs to 12 residues. As DNA, the CDR3 is TGTGACAGCACCAGGGCAGGAGAGACCCAGTACTTC. Amino acids: CDSTRAGETQYF.

This clonotype is a singleton in its sample. Compared with germline, one end of the junction differs, possibly owing to a read error. V and J are TRBV28 and TRBJ2-7; no reliable D call. CDR3 size: 13 residues. Germline loops: CDR1 MDHEN, CDR2 SYDVKM. This chain's CDR3 is CASSGGCAYEQYF. CDR3 DNA sequence: TGTGCCAGCAGTGGTGGGTGTGCCTATGAGCAGTACTTC.

Turning to this clonotype: Given a much more abundant clone one base away, this may be a read error. This chain connects TRBV6-1 to TRBJ2-1; D might be TRBD1 or TRBD2, each matching 5 bases. This CDR3 is built from 11 residues. Trimming stripped 8 bases from V and 7 bases from J, with 9 bases between. Germline V CDR1 and CDR2: MNHNS, SASEGT. DNA for the CDR3: TGTGCCAGCTGTTGGGGGAATGAGCAGTTCTTC. It is translated as CASCWGNEQFF.

Turning to this clonotype: The CDR3 ends on some other residue instead of the conserved phenylalanine or tryptophan, so this is likely a read error. The chain employs TRBV6-5 and TRBJ2-5; 8 bases are shared with TRBD2. Germline-derived CDR1 and CDR2 are MNHEY and SVGAGI. V was pared by 2 bases and J by 6 bases, with 5 bases of the junction left unmatched. The length of the CDR3 is 14 residues. CDR3: CASSYQSGRQTQYS. The CDR3 DNA reads TGTGCCAGCAGTTACCAAAGCGGGAGACAGACCCAGTACTCC.

With respect to this clonotype: The junction differs from germline at one of its ends, possibly a read error. This sequence joins TRBV6-5 and TRBJ2-3, with unresolved D. The germline V gene has CDR1 MNHEY and CDR2 SVGAGI. The CDR3 runs 12 residues. CDR3: CASSYYGDTRYF. In DNA form, the CDR3 reads TGTGCCAGCAGTTACTACGGAGATACGCGGTATTTT.

On this clonotype: This may be a read error, as it is one base from a much larger clone. This sequence joins TRBV5-1 and TRBJ2-1; D is perhaps TRBD2 (6 bases). Germline V gene sequence: CDR1 SGHRS, CDR2 YFSETQ. V was shortened by 3 bases and J by 2 bases, with 12 bases between the two germline ends. There are 15 residues in the CDR3. The CDR3 region is CASSSGSSAYNEQFF. CDR3 DNA sequence: TGCGCCAGCAGCTCGGGATCTAGCGCCTACAATGAGCAGTTCTTC. Full variable domain (missing parts from reference TRBV5-1 and TRBJ2-1): KAGVTQTPRYLIKTRGQQVTLSCSPISGHRSVSWYQQTPGQGLQFLFEYFSETQRNKGNFPGRFSGRQFSNSRSEMNVSTLELGDSALYLCASSSGSSAYNEQFFGPGTRLTVL.

This clonotype was detected ten times or more. V gene TRBV29-1 combines with J gene TRBJ2-7; D not certain. The CDR3 covers 12 residues. Germline CDR1 is SQVTM and CDR2 is ANQGSEA. The V gene lost 7 bases and the J gene lost 3 bases, with 13 bases spanning the gap. CDR3 protein: CSATGGVYEQYF. The CDR3 DNA is TGCAGCGCCACCGGCGGAGTCTACGAGCAGTACTTC.

On this clonotype: Given the absence of the conserved phenylalanine or tryptophan at the CDR3 end, a read error is likely. The chain is built from TRBV20-1 and TRBJ2-1; a weak D match, TRBD2 (6 bases). Looked up from germline, CDR1 is DFQATT and CDR2 is SNEGSKA (reference sequence). The V end was cut by 6 bases, the J end by 5 bases, with 20 bases between. The CDR3 sequence is 15 residues long. The CDR3 loop is CSAGGDVVRNNEQFL. The CDR3 coding sequence is TGCAGTGCGGGAGGCGACGTTGTACGGAACAATGAGCAGTTCTTA.

About this clonotype: The CDR3 end shows no conserved phenylalanine or tryptophan, and so a read error is likely. The chain employs TRBV12-3 or TRBV12-4 and TRBJ2-1; D is uncertain. This CDR3 spans 11 amino acids. V was pared by 8 bases and J by 3 bases, with 5 bases between. The CDR3 DNA reads TGTGCCAGCGACCGCTACAATGAGCAGTTCCTC. Translated, it gives CASDRYNEQFL.

The J gene is TRBJ2-5, the V gene TRBV28, with 9 positions matching TRBD1. The V and J ends lost 4 bases and 10 bases, in that order; junction bases with no gene match: 16. Germline CDR1 reads MDHEN; CDR2 reads SYDVKM. The CDR3 extends over 16 amino acids. As DNA, the CDR3 is TGTGCCAGCAGTTCCGCGGACAGGGGCCCTCAAAGTGGCCAGTACTTC. Translation: CASSSADRGPQSGQYF.

The genes are TRBV28 and TRBJ2-2; 8 nucleotides match TRBD1. Germline loops: CDR1 MDHEN, CDR2 SYDVKM. This CDR3 is 16 amino acids long. V lost 8 bases and J lost 4; bases outside the gene matches: 12. The CDR3 is CASGSPGGAGTGELFF. The CDR3 DNA reads as TGTGCCAGCGGTTCGCCAGGGGGCGCTGGCACCGGGGAGCTGTTTTTT. Complete variable domain (other parts from reference TRBV28 and TRBJ2-2): DVKVTQSSRYLVKRTGEKVFLECVQDMDHENMFWYRQDPGLGLRLIYFSYDVKMKEKGDIPEGYSVSREKKERFSLILESASTNQTSMYLCASGSPGGAGTGELFFGEGSRLTVL.

With respect to this clonotype: At one of its ends the junction is not consistent with the germline gene, which may arise from a read error. The CDR3 spells CTSSHPGLTETINTDTQYF. CDR3 coding DNA: TGTACCAGCAGTCATCCGGGACTAACGGAAACCATAAACACAGATACGCAGTATTTT. The J gene is TRBJ2-3, the V gene TRBV12-3 or TRBV12-4, with 7 bases identical to TRBD2. The CDR3 has 19 amino acids.

Regarding this clonotype: Germline and junction disagree at one end, which may indicate a read error. The J gene is TRBJ1-1, the V gene TRBV6-2 or TRBV6-3, with a tentative D call TRBD1 (5 bases). Germline CDR1 reads MNHEY; CDR2 reads SVGEGT. The CDR3 extends over 15 amino acids. The CDR3 DNA is TGTGTCAGCAGTAAACCGACAGTGGCGGGTAGTGAAGCTTTCTTT. Protein: CVSSKPTVAGSEAFF.

Of note for this clonotype: Its ends do not fully match the called genes, so a read error is possible. The V gene is TRBV19, the J gene TRBJ2-1, with 9 positions matching TRBD1. The CDR3 is 18 amino acids. Germline V gene sequence: CDR1 LNHDA, CDR2 SQIVND (reference sequence). This CDR3 reads CTSSIERTGTGSFREQFF. DNA for the CDR3: TGTACCAGTAGTATAGAAAGAACCGGGACAGGGTCCTTCAGGGAGCAGTTCTTC.

A remark on this clonotype: One end of the junction fails to match germline, which may point to a read error. V usage is TRBV11-3 and J usage is TRBJ2-3; D gene uncertain. This CDR3 comprises 14 residues. Germline V gene sequence: CDR1 SGHNT, CDR2 YENEEA. CDR3 coding DNA: TGTCCCAGTAGCTTAGCCCCCAGCACAGATACGCAGTATTTT. It translates to CPSSLAPSTDTQYF.

This clonotype was counted a single time. This may arise from a read error, as a much more abundant clone is one base away. The gene calls are TRBV6-1 and TRBJ2-7; no clear D gene. The CDR3 covers 14 residues. Germline V gene data show CDR1 as MNHNS and CDR2 as SASEGT. The CDR3 spells CASTLRPFSYERYF. The CDR3 DNA sequence: TGTGCCAGCACCCTAAGACCCTTTTCCTACGAGCGGTACTTC.